The next 5 T cell receptor beta chains were all read from a single sample in a study of shared clonotypes between healthy human individuals. The table came from immunoSEQ multiplex PCR; TCRdb's copy has only in-frame clones and leaves some out. The sample lists about 600,000 clones, around 97% occurring once. The sample consisted of naive CD4+ T cells sorted from blood. The sample's subset: CD45RA+ positively selected. The receptor set was obtained from a woman in her 30s in good health.

The V call is TRBV6-5, the J call TRBJ1-3; TRBD1 matches at 7 bases. V was pared by 2 bases and J by 0 bases, with 1 base of the junction left unmatched. Per the germline V gene, CDR1 is MNHEY and CDR2 is SVGAGI. This CDR3 is 15 amino acids long. The CDR3 DNA sequence: TGTGCCAGCAGTTACGACAGGGCCTCTGGAAACACCATATATTTT. Residues: CASSYDRASGNTIYF.

The chain is built from TRBV2 and TRBJ1-5, with a weak D call TRBD1 (6 bases). The ends were cut back, 6 bases at V and 0 bases at J, with 12 bases in the middle. Germline CDR1 SNHLY, CDR2 FYNNEI. The CDR3 runs 15 residues. As DNA, the CDR3 is TGTGCCAGCAGACCCGGGACATATAGCAATCAGCCCCAGCATTTT. It is translated as CASRPGTYSNQPQHF.

The V call is TRBV4-1, the J call TRBJ2-7; D is ambiguous. The V and J ends lost 0 bases and 2 bases respectively, with 14 bases between them. This CDR3 contains 16 residues. Per germline, CDR1 MGHRA and CDR2 YSYEKL. The CDR3 bases are TGCGCCAGCAGCCAAGATCAGGCAGGAACGGCCTACGAGCAGTACTTC. Translating gives CASSQDQAGTAYEQYF.

The rearrangement joins TRBV11-2 to TRBJ2-1; D may be TRBD2 (6 bases). Trimming cost V 0 bases and J 4 bases, with 13 bases left between them. CDR3 length equals 16 residues. The germline V gene encodes CDR1 SGHAT and CDR2 FQNNGV. The chain's CDR3 is CASSLDPREPYNEQFF. The CDR3 coding sequence is TGTGCCAGCAGCTTAGATCCCCGGGAGCCTTACAATGAGCAGTTCTTC.

A single count supports this clone. The chain couples TRBV18 to TRBJ1-4, with D perhaps matching TRBD1 (5 bases). V was cut by 3 bases and J by 8 bases, with 13 bases left in between. CDR1 is KGHSH, CDR2 LQKENI, per germline. The CDR3 sequence is 14 residues long. As DNA, the CDR3 is TGTGCCAGCTCACCCTTCAGGGAAAACGAAAAACTGTTTTTT. The encoded protein is CASSPFRENEKLFF.